This T cell receptor beta chain appears in the sequencing data of a study of somatic mutations in cytotoxic T cells in rheumatoid arthritis. J gave up 3 bases and V 4 bases, and 6 bases lay outside the gene matches. The CDR3 length is 14 residues. Germline V gives CDR1 LGHNA, CDR2 YSLEER. TCRdb's copy holds only in-frame clones and misses some; the assay was immunoSEQ multiplex PCR. This sample has 6,500 to 7,500 clones, with roughly 78% found just once. Sequenced: CD8+ T cells sorted from blood. The gene calls are TRBV4-3 and TRBJ2-7; 7 bases are shared with TRBD1. This clonotype was sampled from an adult with rheumatoid arthritis. The CDR3 protein is CASSPGTVGYEQYF. The CDR3 DNA reads as TGCGCCAGCAGCCCCGGGACAGTGGGCTACGAGCAGTACTTC.